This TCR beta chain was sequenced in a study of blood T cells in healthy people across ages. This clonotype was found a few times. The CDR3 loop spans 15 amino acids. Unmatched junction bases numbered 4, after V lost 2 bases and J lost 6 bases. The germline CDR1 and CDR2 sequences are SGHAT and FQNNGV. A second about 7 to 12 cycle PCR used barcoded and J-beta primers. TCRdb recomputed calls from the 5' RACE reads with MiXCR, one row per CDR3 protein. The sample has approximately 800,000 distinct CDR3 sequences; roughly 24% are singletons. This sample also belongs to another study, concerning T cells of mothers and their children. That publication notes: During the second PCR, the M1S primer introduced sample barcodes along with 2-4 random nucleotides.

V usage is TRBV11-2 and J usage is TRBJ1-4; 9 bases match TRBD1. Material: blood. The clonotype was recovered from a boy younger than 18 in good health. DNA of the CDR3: TGTGCCAGCAGCTTACAGACAGGGGGTTATGAAAAACTGTTTTTT. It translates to CASSLQTGGYEKLFF.